The 27 T cell receptor beta chains below were found in one sample sequenced in a study of shared T cell receptors in the human thymus. The data were produced by immunoSEQ multiplex PCR, yet TCRdb's version contains in-frame clones alone and is incomplete. The sample has 55,000 to 75,000 clones, more than 90% seen once. Source material: thymocytes. These receptors were taken from a human donor.

The V gene is TRBV2, the J gene TRBJ1-4; 9 nucleotides align to TRBD1. Unmatched junction bases numbered 7, after V lost 5 bases and J lost 6 bases. The germline V gene encodes CDR1 SNHLY and CDR2 FYNNEI. The CDR3 loop spans 15 amino acids. The CDR3 bases are TGTGCCAGCAGTCGACCGGGACAGGGAGATGAAAAACTGTTTTTT. This encodes CASSRPGQGDEKLFF. Filled out from reference TRBV2 and TRBJ1-4, the complete variable domain reads EPEVTQTPSHQVTQMGQEVILRCVPISNHLYFYWYRQILGQKVEFLVSFYNNEISEKSEIFDDQFSVERPDGSNFTLKIRSTKLEDSAMYFCASSRPGQGDEKLFFGSGTQLSVL.

The rearrangement links TRBV6-4 to TRBJ2-1, with 8 bases that match TRBD1. J gave up 8 bases and V 6 bases, and 12 bases lay outside the gene matches. Germline CDR1 MRHNA, CDR2 SNTAGT. The CDR3 length is 15 residues. The CDR3 here is CASSDTRGLVYEQFF. CDR3 DNA sequence: TGTGCCAGCAGCGACACCAGGGGGCTCGTTTATGAGCAGTTCTTC.

The V call is TRBV14, the J call TRBJ2-2; possible D gene TRBD1, 6 bases. The germline V gene encodes CDR1 SGHDN and CDR2 FVKESK. This CDR3 spans 17 amino acids. Trimming took 0 bases from V and 13 from J, leaving 24 bases between them. CDR3 protein: CASSQEPVPQGPKGLFF. CDR3 coding DNA: TGTGCCAGCAGCCAAGAACCGGTTCCACAGGGCCCAAAGGGGCTGTTTTTT. Using reference TRBV14 and TRBJ2-2 for the parts outside the CDR3, the full variable domain is EAGVTQFPSHSVIEKGQTVTLRCDPISGHDNLYWYRRVMGKEIKFLLHFVKESKQDESGMPNNRFLAERTGGTYSTLKVQPAELEDSGVYFCASSQEPVPQGPKGLFFGEGSRLTVL.

V gene TRBV28 combines with J gene TRBJ2-3; no reliable D call. Trimming took off 1 base at V and 0 bases at J, with 14 bases between the two ends. The CDR3 sequence is 17 residues long. CDR1 and CDR2 (germline): MDHEN, SYDVKM. The chain's CDR3 is CASSLSQTHPSTDTQYF. Written as DNA, the CDR3 is TGTGCCAGCAGTTTATCGCAGACTCACCCTAGCACAGATACGCAGTATTTT.

The chain joins TRBV6-4 to TRBJ1-2; 7 bases match TRBD1. The CDR3 consists of 17 residues. The J segment lost 4 bases and the V segment lost 6 bases, leaving 17 bases of the junction unmatched. Germline V gives CDR1 MRHNA, CDR2 SNTAGT. CDR3 nucleotide sequence: TGTGCCAGCAGACATCACCCGGGGACCGAGGGGGCCTATGGCTACACCTTC. Its translation is CASRHHPGTEGAYGYTF.

This clone was found once. The rearrangement links TRBV5-6 to TRBJ2-5, with 9 positions matching TRBD2. V was clipped by 1 base and J by 4 bases; unmatched bases: 11. Germline V gene lookup returns CDR1 SGHDT and CDR2 YYEEEE. The CDR3 runs to 17 residues. The CDR3 bases are TGTGCCAGCAGCTTGTTAGCTAGCGGGGCGTCAGGAGAGACCCAGTACTTC. Translated: CASSLLASGASGETQYF. Full variable domain (outside the CDR3, taken from reference TRBV5-6 and TRBJ2-5): DAGVTQSPTHLIKTRGQQVTLRCSPKSGHDTVSWYQQALGQGPQFIFQYYEEEERQRGNFPDRFSGHQFPNYSSELNVNALLLGDSALYLCASSLLASGASGETQYFGPGTRLLVL.

The rearrangement joins TRBV9 to TRBJ2-7, with TRBD2 matching 8 bases. Germline V gene sequence: CDR1 SGDLS, CDR2 YYNGEE. The V gene end was trimmed by 5 bases and the J gene end by 2 bases; junction bases not matched to a gene: 9. This CDR3 has 15 residues. The DNA of the CDR3 is TGTGCCAGCAGTGCCTCGGGAGGGGGAGCCTACGAGCAGTACTTC. It encodes CASSASGGGAYEQYF.

This chain uses TRBV6-5 with TRBJ2-1, with 8 bases matching TRBD2. The junction had 7 bases not matched to a gene; V was cut back by 2 bases and J by 10 bases. From germline, CDR1 is MNHEY and CDR2 SVGAGI. The CDR3 runs 14 residues. CDR3 sequence: CASSYPGGRGEQFF. DNA for the CDR3: TGTGCCAGCAGTTACCCGGGGGGGAGGGGGGAGCAGTTCTTC.

V is TRBV5-1 and J is TRBJ2-3; D ambiguous. Trimming shortened V by 0 bases and J by 0 bases, and 5 bases separated the two germline ends. Germline V gene lookup returns CDR1 SGHRS and CDR2 YFSETQ. The CDR3 length is 14 residues. CDR3 nucleotides: TGCGCCAGCAGCTTGGGGATTAGCACAGATACGCAGTATTTT. Translation: CASSLGISTDTQYF. Variable domain in full (rest from reference TRBV5-1 and TRBJ2-3): KAGVTQTPRYLIKTRGQQVTLSCSPISGHRSVSWYQQTPGQGLQFLFEYFSETQRNKGNFPGRFSGRQFSNSRSEMNVSTLELGDSALYLCASSLGISTDTQYFGPGTRLTVL.

V gene TRBV4-2 combines with J gene TRBJ2-1, with 12 positions matching TRBD2. V lost 1 base to trimming and J lost 7 bases; unmatched junction nucleotides: 5. Germline CDR1 reads LGHNA; CDR2 reads YNFKEQ. The CDR3 has 16 residues. The CDR3 spells CASSQVRTSGANEQFF. The CDR3 DNA sequence: TGTGCCAGCAGCCAAGTCCGGACTAGCGGGGCAAATGAGCAGTTCTTC.

V is TRBV6-1 and J is TRBJ2-2; 7 positions agree with TRBD1. Germline assignment: CDR1 MNHNS and CDR2 SASEGT. Trimming at V came to 2 bases and at J to 1 base, leaving 7 bases not matched to a gene. The CDR3 length is 17 residues. The CDR3 DNA reads as TGTGCCAGCAGTGAATTTTTGGGGACAGAGAACACCGGGGAGCTGTTTTTT. It specifies CASSEFLGTENTGELFF.

The chain employs TRBV4-2 and TRBJ2-5; 8 bases match TRBD2. This CDR3 contains 17 residues. Germline CDR1 LGHNA, CDR2 YNFKEQ. V shed 1 base, J shed 2 bases, and the junction held 9 bases outside the gene matches. The CDR3 DNA sequence: TGTGCCAGCAGCCAAGTTAATCAGCGGGGGCCTCAAGAGACCCAGTACTTC. It encodes CASSQVNQRGPQETQYF.

The chain recombines TRBV5-6 with TRBJ1-2; D is undetermined. The CDR3 runs to 15 residues. Germline V CDR1 and CDR2: SGHDT, YYEEEE. Trimming took 1 base from V and 3 from J, leaving 13 bases between them. In DNA, the CDR3 is TGTGCCAGCAGCTTGAGCAAAACCGCCTACTATGGCTACACCTTC. Translating gives CASSLSKTAYYGYTF. The full variable domain, in which reference TRBV5-6 and TRBJ1-2 provide the parts outside the CDR3, is DAGVTQSPTHLIKTRGQQVTLRCSPKSGHDTVSWYQQALGQGPQFIFQYYEEEERQRGNFPDRFSGHQFPNYSSELNVNALLLGDSALYLCASSLSKTAYYGYTFGSGTRLTVV.

The V gene is TRBV6-1, the J gene TRBJ1-5; D is possibly TRBD1 (6 bases). Trimming took 1 base from V and 3 from J, leaving 10 bases between them. The CDR3 has 15 residues. The germline CDR1 and CDR2 sequences are MNHNS and SASEGT. CDR3: CASSEEGGNNQPQHF. In nucleotides, the CDR3 is TGTGCCAGCAGTGAAGAGGGGGGGAACAATCAGCCCCAGCATTTT.

The rearrangement uses TRBV7-9 and TRBJ2-5; D assignment may be TRBD1 or TRBD2 (6 bases each). The CDR3 sequence is 16 residues long. Per the germline V gene, CDR1 is SEHNR and CDR2 is FQNEAQ (reference sequence). V was trimmed by 4 bases and J by 1 base, leaving 16 bases between them. The CDR3 sequence is CASSSHRGGPQETQYF. Here the CDR3 DNA reads TGTGCCAGCAGCTCCCATAGAGGGGGGCCCCAAGAGACCCAGTACTTC.

This clone was found once. DNA of the CDR3: TGTGCCAGTAGTATAACAGGAACTAATGAAAAACTGTTTTTT. Translating gives CASSITGTNEKLFF. The chain recombines TRBV19 with TRBJ1-4; D might be TRBD1 (5 bases). The V and J ends lost 2 bases and 1 base respectively, with 5 bases between them. The CDR3 spans 14 residues. Germline V lookup: CDR1 LNHDA, CDR2 SQIVND (reference sequence).

This clone was counted only a few times. The gene calls are TRBV5-4 and TRBJ1-2, with 9 bases that match TRBD1. The junction had 7 bases not matched to a gene; V was cut back by 4 bases and J by 3 bases. The germline V gene has CDR1 SGHNT and CDR2 YYREEE (reference sequence). The CDR3 runs 15 residues. The chain's CDR3 is CASSGTGGWDYGYTF. CDR3 sequence (DNA): TGTGCCAGCAGCGGAACAGGGGGCTGGGACTATGGCTACACCTTC. The whole variable domain, remainder taken from reference TRBV5-4 and TRBJ1-2, is ETGVTQSPTHLIKTRGQQVTLRCSSQSGHNTVSWYQQALGQGPQFIFQYYREEENGRGNFPPRFSGLQFPNYSSELNVNALELDDSALYLCASSGTGGWDYGYTFGSGTRLTVV.

This clone was detected once. The gene calls are TRBV7-9 and TRBJ1-1; tentative D call: TRBD1 (6 bases). The CDR3 is made up of 17 amino acids. Between the trimmed V and J ends, which lost 6 bases and 5 bases, there was a span of 25 bases. The germline gives CDR1 SEHNR, CDR2 FQNEAQ (reference sequence). The CDR3 DNA reads TGTGCCAGCAGTTCAGCCCTAGTACAGGGTAGGATGACTGAAGCTTTCTTT. This translates into CASSSALVQGRMTEAFF.

This rearrangement joins TRBV6-6 to TRBJ2-5; no clear D gene. Germline loops: CDR1 MNHNY, CDR2 SVGAGI (reference sequence). CDR3 size: 12 residues. V lost 6 bases to trimming and J lost 0 bases, with 5 bases between them. CDR3 DNA sequence: TGTGCCAGCAGAACAGACCAAGAGACCCAGTACTTC. It specifies CASRTDQETQYF.

J is TRBJ1-4 and V is TRBV4-3; TRBD1 aligns across 9 bases. J was trimmed by 8 bases and V by 0 bases; bases with no gene match: 10. The CDR3 loop spans 17 amino acids. CDR1 LGHNA and CDR2 YSLEER come from the germline V gene. The DNA of the CDR3 is TGCGCCAGCAGCCAAGATGGGGGGACAGGGTTCGGGGAAAAACTGTTTTTT. Its protein is CASSQDGGTGFGEKLFF.

This chain uses TRBV10-3 with TRBJ1-2; D not certain. The CDR3 covers 15 residues. Germline V gene sequence: CDR1 ENHRY, CDR2 SYGVKD. The V end was cut by 2 bases, the J end by 4 bases, with 14 bases between. CDR3 nucleotide sequence: TGTGCCATCAGTGAGAACCGCGGTTTAGGCTATGGCTACACCTTC. Translation: CAISENRGLGYGYTF.

The DNA for the CDR3 is TGTGCCAGCTCAGTGGGGGGTACTGTGATGCGCACTGAAGCTTTCTTT. Its translation is CASSVGGTVMRTEAFF. The rearrangement links TRBV25-1 to TRBJ1-1, with TRBD1 as a possible D gene (5 bases). The CDR3 loop spans 16 amino acids. Germline-derived CDR1 and CDR2 are MGHDK and SYGVNS. The V end was cut by 8 bases, the J end by 4 bases, with 23 bases between.

The chain couples TRBV6-1 to TRBJ2-2; D perhaps matches TRBD2 (5 bases). CDR1 is MNHNS, CDR2 SASEGT, per germline. V shed 1 base and J shed 0 bases, with 6 bases lying between them. The CDR3 totals 15 residues. CDR3 coding DNA: TGTGCCAGCAGTGAAGGGCGGGCGAACACCGGGGAGCTGTTTTTT. This gives the protein CASSEGRANTGELFF.

The rearrangement uses TRBV7-7 and TRBJ2-5, with D possibly matching TRBD1 (5 bases). Germline CDR1 and CDR2: SSHAT and FNYEAQ (reference sequence). Trimming cost V 5 bases and J 5 bases, with 24 bases left between them. This CDR3 has 17 amino acids. The CDR3 is CASSPLRATQGRETQYF. The CDR3 bases are TGTGCCAGCAGCCCTCTCCGGGCCACGCAGGGTAGGGAGACCCAGTACTTC.

The chain uses TRBV29-1 and TRBJ2-7, with TRBD2 identical over 8 bases. Germline V CDR1 and CDR2: SQVTM, ANQGSEA. Trimming removed 6 bases from V and 6 bases from J; junction bases left unmatched: 7. The CDR3 totals 12 residues. The DNA of the CDR3 is TGCAGCGTAGGCGGGGGGCGAAGCGAGCAGTACTTC. It yields the protein CSVGGGRSEQYF.

This chain links TRBV9 with TRBJ2-7; TRBD1 might be the D (5 bases). V lost 0 bases and J lost 2, with 9 bases in between. CDR1 is SGDLS, CDR2 YYNGEE, per germline. The CDR3 extends over 14 amino acids. The CDR3 coding sequence is TGTGCCAGCAGCGTAGGTCAGGGTACCTACGAGCAGTACTTC. This codes for CASSVGQGTYEQYF. The full variable domain, its missing parts supplied by reference TRBV9 and TRBJ2-7, is DSGVTQTPKHLITATGQRVTLRCSPRSGDLSVYWYQQSLDQGLQFLIQYYNGEERAKGNILERFSAQQFPDLHSELNLSSLELGDSALYFCASSVGQGTYEQYFGPGTRLTVT.

This clone was seen just once. The chain is built from TRBV6-1 and TRBJ2-1, with 10 positions matching TRBD2. From germline, CDR1 is MNHNS and CDR2 SASEGT. V gave up 4 bases and J gave up 7 bases; unmatched junction bases: 10. The CDR3 has 16 residues. CDR3 in DNA: TGTGCCAGCAGTGTAAAGCGGGGGGGCCATCTTAATGAGCAGTTCTTC. Its protein is CASSVKRGGHLNEQFF.